This T cell receptor beta chain came from a study of CD8 T cells in ankylosing spondylitis. Study-level results: Ankylosing spondylitis blood appeared to be characterized by a TCR beta motif of roughly eight highly homologous variants. Both synovial fluid and blood in reactive arthritis had previously been reported to carry some motif variants. Significant enrichment of disease-linked clones was reported in matched ankylosing spondylitis synovial fluid.

On this clonotype itself: As yet, its antigen is unknown.

The CDR3 loop spans 14 amino acids. Trimming at V came to 8 bases and at J to 2 bases, leaving 2 bases not matched to a gene. In germline, CDR1 is SGHVS, CDR2 FQNEAQ. Each TCR beta library was made by quantitative 5'-RACE that incorporated molecular barcodes. TCRdb processed the 5' RACE reads anew with MiXCR; each CDR3 protein has one entry. The repertoire holds some 400,000 distinct CDR3 sequences, with under 25% as singletons. Material for sequencing was blood, either unsorted or a sorted T cell fraction (not recorded which). V and J are TRBV7-8 and TRBJ2-1, with 11 bases lining up with TRBD2. This TCR came from a male donor with ankylosing spondylitis. Here the CDR3 reads CASGGLAAYNEQFF. CDR3 nucleotides: TGTGCCAGCGGGGGACTAGCGGCCTACAATGAGCAGTTCTTC.